These T cell receptor beta chains were read from a single sample in a study of blood T cells in healthy people across ages. TCRdb passed the 5' RACE reads through MiXCR, listing each CDR3 protein once. The sample lists around 780,000 distinct CDR3 sequences, approximately 24% occurring once. This sample also appeared in a second study, on T cells of mothers and their children.

Sequencing was performed on blood. All receptors come from a boy aged 5-17 years in good health. CDR3s include the opening cysteine and the closing phenylalanine or tryptophan. A row's size may be missing; if present it is once, few, many or a size class.

TRBV4-1	TRBJ1-6	.	CASSQVPPRVRDNSPLHF
TRBV25-1	.	few	CASSEDRVRNEQFF
TRBV5-1	TRBJ2-1	.	CASSLVGTSGPYNEQFF
TRBV27	TRBJ2-2	.	CAAASAGNTGELFF
TRBV20-1	TRBJ2-5	.	CSARGHLKETQYF
TRBV21-1	TRBJ2-4	few	CASSKCGGTKNIQYF
TRBV30	TRBJ1-2	once	CAWMSEGYTF
TRBV29-1	TRBJ1-2	.	CRALFAGTGNYGYTF
TRBV6-5	TRBJ2-1	.	CASSYSNPLRAYNEQFF
TRBV14	.	few	CASSPLTTKQFF
TRBV2	TRBJ1-4	few	CASSAQSEKLFF
TRBV5-1	TRBJ2-1	few	CASSRVGQGVGEQFF
TRBV10-3	TRBJ1-4	.	CAVHATNEKLFF
TRBV30	TRBJ1-2	few	CAWSVGNNYGYTF
TRBV5-4	TRBJ1-2	.	CASSTDSNGYTF
TRBV20-1	TRBJ1-1	few	CSARGSRTEAFF
TRBV30	TRBJ1-1	few	CAWSVVVEAFF
TRBV10-3	TRBJ1-2	.	CASRTDLANYGYTF
TRBV6-2/TRBV6-3	TRBJ2-3	few	CASSRPRDRDPDTQYF
TRBV7-8	TRBJ1-5	few	CASSSTRIGNQPQHF
TRBV20-1	TRBJ1-5	.	CSAGERPQGNQPQHF
TRBV29-1	TRBJ2-5	.	CSAAQGVQETQYF
TRBV4-1	TRBJ2-7	few	CASSQGLFNEQYF
TRBV7-9	TRBJ1-4	.	CASSQTGAGEKLFF
TRBV12-3/TRBV12-4	TRBJ2-2	few	CASIRVSNTGELFF
TRBV15	TRBJ1-2	few	CATSRDQADQPFYGYTF
TRBV7-9	TRBJ2-6	.	CASSLAFSGANVLTF
TRBV6-5	TRBJ2-7	few	CASSYSLLRQGHAEQYF
TRBV20-1	TRBJ1-2	few	CSATTGGTSYGYTF
TRBV5-1	TRBJ1-5	.	CASSWDGSNQPQHF
TRBV20-1	.	few	CSAGLQGDQETQFF
TRBV5-1	TRBJ2-2	few	CASSLVGTATGELFF
TRBV6-5	TRBJ2-2	few	CASSYGDSTGELFF